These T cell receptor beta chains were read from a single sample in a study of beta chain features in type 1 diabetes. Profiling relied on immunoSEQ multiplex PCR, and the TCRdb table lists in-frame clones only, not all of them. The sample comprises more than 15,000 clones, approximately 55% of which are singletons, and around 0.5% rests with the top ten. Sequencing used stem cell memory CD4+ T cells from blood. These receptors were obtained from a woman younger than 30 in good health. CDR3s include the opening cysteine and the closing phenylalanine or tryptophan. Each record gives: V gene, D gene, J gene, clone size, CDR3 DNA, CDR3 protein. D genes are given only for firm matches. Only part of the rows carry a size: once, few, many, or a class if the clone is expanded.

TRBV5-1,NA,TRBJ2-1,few,TGCGCCAGCAGCTTTGGGCGGGTGAACAATGAGCAGTTCTTC,CASSFGRVNNEQFF
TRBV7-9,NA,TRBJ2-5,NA,TGTGCCAGCAGCTTAGTGGGGCCCCCAGAGACCCAGTACTTC,CASSLVGPPETQYF
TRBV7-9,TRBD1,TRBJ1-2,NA,TGTGCCAGCAGCTTAACGGACAGGGGGTATGGCTACACCTTC,CASSLTDRGYGYTF
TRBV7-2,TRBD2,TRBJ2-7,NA,TGTGCCAGCAGAGACCGGACTAGCGGGGGGGGGCAGTACTTC,CASRDRTSGGGQYF
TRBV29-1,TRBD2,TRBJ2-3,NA,TGCAGCGGTCTCCCCGGACTAGTGGGCACAGATACGCAGTATTTT,CSGLPGLVGTDTQYF
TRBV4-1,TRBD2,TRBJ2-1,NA,TGCGCCAGCAGCCAAGAGAATAGCGGGAAACCCTACAATGAGCAGTTCTTC,CASSQENSGKPYNEQFF
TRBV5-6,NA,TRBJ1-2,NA,TGTGCCAGCAGCCTTGGGAGGTCCCAGGGCTATGGCTACACCTTC,CASSLGRSQGYGYTF
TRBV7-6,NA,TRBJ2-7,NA,TGTGCCAGCAGCCTAGGAGACGAGCAGTACTTC,CASSLGDEQYF
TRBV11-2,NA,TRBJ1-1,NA,TGTGCCAGCAGCGAACAGGGCGGCACTGAAGCTTTCTTT,CASSEQGGTEAFF
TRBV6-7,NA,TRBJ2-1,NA,TGTGCCAGCAGTTACTGGACTACCCAGGGTGAGCAGTTCTTC,CASSYWTTQGEQFF
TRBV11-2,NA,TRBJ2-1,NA,TGTGCCAGCAGCACCCTCACTAGTTTCCCCTACAATGAGCAGTTCTTC,CASSTLTSFPYNEQFF
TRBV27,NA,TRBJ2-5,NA,TGTGCCAGCAGCCGGACAGGAGGGGGAGAGACCCAGTACTTC,CASSRTGGGETQYF
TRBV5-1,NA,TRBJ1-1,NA,TGCGCCAGCAGCTTCTCCTCCTCGAGGGCGACGACGATGAACACTGAAGCTTTCTTT,CASSFSSSRATTMNTEAFF
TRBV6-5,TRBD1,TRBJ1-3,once,TGTGCCAGCAGTTACCAGACAGGGGGAAACACCATATATTTT,CASSYQTGGNTIYF
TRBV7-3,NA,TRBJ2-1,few,TGTGCCAGCAGGCTCCCCGGGGTGGGTGAGCAGTTCTTC,CASRLPGVGEQFF
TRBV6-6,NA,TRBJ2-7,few,TGTGCCAGCAGGCAGACAAACACCTACGAGCAGTACTTC,CASRQTNTYEQYF
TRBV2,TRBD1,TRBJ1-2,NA,TGTGCCAGCAGTGGTCGGGGACAGGGTAGTCGCTACACCTTC,CASSGRGQGSRYTF
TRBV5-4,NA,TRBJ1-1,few,TGTGCCAGCAGCTTGGGGGGTGGGGGCATGAACACTGAAGCTTTCTTT,CASSLGGGGMNTEAFF
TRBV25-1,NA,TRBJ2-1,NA,TGTGCCAGGGTACATGTCTCGGGGCAGTTCTTC,CARVHVSGQFF
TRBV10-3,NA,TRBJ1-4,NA,TGTGCCATCAGTGCAGGGTCCGCCGCTCGCACTAATGAAAAACTGTTTTTT,CAISAGSAARTNEKLFF
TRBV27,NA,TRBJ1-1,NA,TGTGCCAGCAGTCCCCAATCGGTGAACACTGAAGCTTTCTTT,CASSPQSVNTEAFF
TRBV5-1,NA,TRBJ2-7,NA,TGCGCCAGCAGCAGGGACATCCCCCGGGAGCAGTACTTC,CASSRDIPREQYF
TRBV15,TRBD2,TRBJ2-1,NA,TGTGCCACCAGCAGAGACTTAGCGGGGGGGTACAATGAGCAGTTCTTC,CATSRDLAGGYNEQFF
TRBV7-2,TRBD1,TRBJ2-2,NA,TGTGCCAGCAGCTGGAGACAGGGGCAGACCGGGGAGCTGTTTTTT,CASSWRQGQTGELFF
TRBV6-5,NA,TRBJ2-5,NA,TGTGCCAGCAGTCTCCAGGGGCAGCGCGAGACCCAGTACTTC,CASSLQGQRETQYF
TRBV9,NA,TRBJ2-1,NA,TGTGCCAGCAGCGTAGGGGTACGAGGCTACAATGAGCAGTTCTTC,CASSVGVRGYNEQFF
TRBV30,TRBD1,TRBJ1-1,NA,TGTGCCTGGAGTGACCAGACAGGGACTGAAGCTTTCTTT,CAWSDQTGTEAFF
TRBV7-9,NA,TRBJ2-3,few,TGTGCCAGCAGCCCCAGGGCCAGCGCCGCAGATACGCAGTATTTT,CASSPRASAADTQYF
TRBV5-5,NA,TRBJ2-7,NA,TGTGCCAGCAGCCTTACAGGGGGATGGGAGCGGGACTATTACGAGCAGTACTTC,CASSLTGGWERDYYEQYF
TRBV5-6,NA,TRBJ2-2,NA,TGTGCCAGCAGCTTGTCCAGGCCTGCCGGGGAGCTGTTTTTT,CASSLSRPAGELFF
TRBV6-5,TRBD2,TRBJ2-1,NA,TGTGCCAGCACTCCATTTAGCGGGGCCTACAATGAGCAGTTCTTC,CASTPFSGAYNEQFF
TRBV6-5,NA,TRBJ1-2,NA,TGTGCCAGCTCAGAAGCTAACTATGGCTACACCTTC,CASSEANYGYTF
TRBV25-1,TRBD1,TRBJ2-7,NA,TGTGCCAGCAGTGTGACAGGGACCTACGAGCAGTACTTC,CASSVTGTYEQYF
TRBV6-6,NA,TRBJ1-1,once,TGTGCCACAGCAGGTCCCGTTAACACTGAAGCTTTCTTT,CATAGPVNTEAFF
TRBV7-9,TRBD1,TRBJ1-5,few,TGTGCCAGCAGCTTACAGGGGGATCAGCCCCAGCATTTT,CASSLQGDQPQHF
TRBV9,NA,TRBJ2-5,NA,TGTGCCAGCAGCCCCATGGACACAAACCAAGAGACCCAGTACTTC,CASSPMDTNQETQYF
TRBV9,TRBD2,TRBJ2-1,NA,TGTGCCAGCACCAATACCGGACTAGCGGGAGTAGGTGAGCAGTTCTTC,CASTNTGLAGVGEQFF
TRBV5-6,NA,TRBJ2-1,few,TGTGCCAGCAGCCATGATCCGGGACAAGCGTACAATGAGCAGTTCTTC,CASSHDPGQAYNEQFF
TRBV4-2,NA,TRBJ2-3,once,TGTGCCAGCAGCCGCCGGACAGAGGCGAGTGGTAGCACAGATACGCAGTATTTT,CASSRRTEASGSTDTQYF
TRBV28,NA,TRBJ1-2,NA,TGTGCCAGCAGCCCTTCGGGGGGGACCGCCTATGGCTACACCTTC,CASSPSGGTAYGYTF
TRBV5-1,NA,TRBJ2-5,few,TGCGCCAGCAGCGTCGAGTACCAAGAGACCCAGTACTTC,CASSVEYQETQYF
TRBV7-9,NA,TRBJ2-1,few,TGTGCCAGCAGCTTCCAGGGGTCTGGTCGCAATGAGCAGTTCTTC,CASSFQGSGRNEQFF
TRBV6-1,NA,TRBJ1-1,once,TGTGCCAGCAGGGAGGCCATGAACACTGAAGCTTTCTTT,CASREAMNTEAFF
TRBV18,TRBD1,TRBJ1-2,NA,TGTGCCAGCTCACTTTCGGGACAGCCAACTAACTATGGCTACACCTTC,CASSLSGQPTNYGYTF
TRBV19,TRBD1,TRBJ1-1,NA,TGTGCCAGTAGTATGGGACAGAGGGGGACTGAAGCTTTCTTT,CASSMGQRGTEAFF
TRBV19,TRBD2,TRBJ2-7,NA,TGTGCCAGTAGTATCCTGGCGGGAGGGGGCTACGAGCAGTACTTC,CASSILAGGGYEQYF
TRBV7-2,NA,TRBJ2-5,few,TGTGCCAGCAGCTTAGTTAGGGGCGGGACCCAGTACTTC,CASSLVRGGTQYF
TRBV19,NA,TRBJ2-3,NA,TGTGCCAGTAGTATAGGAGCGGGCTCCGGCACAGATACGCAGTATTTT,CASSIGAGSGTDTQYF
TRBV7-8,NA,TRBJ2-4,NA,TGTGCCAGCAGCTTAGGAGGGAACATTCAGTACTTC,CASSLGGNIQYF
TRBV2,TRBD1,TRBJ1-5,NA,TGTGCCAGCAGTCGAACAGGGGGTAATCAGCCCCAGCATTTT,CASSRTGGNQPQHF
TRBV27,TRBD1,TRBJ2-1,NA,TGTGCCAGCAGTCTGAGGGGGCGCGGGTTCTACAATGAGCAGTTCTTC,CASSLRGRGFYNEQFF
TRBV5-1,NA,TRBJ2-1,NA,TGCGCCAGCACCCGAATCCCAGGGAATGAGCAGTTCTTC,CASTRIPGNEQFF
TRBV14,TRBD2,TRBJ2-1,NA,TGTGCCAGCAGCCAAGAGCTACGGGGGGACTCCTACAATGAGCAGTTCTTC,CASSQELRGDSYNEQFF
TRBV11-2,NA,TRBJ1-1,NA,TGTGCCAGCAGCTTAGCGCTTGGGCAGGTTGAAGCTTTCTTT,CASSLALGQVEAFF
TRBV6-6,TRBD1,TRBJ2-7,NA,TGTGCCAGCAGCAGGGACAGGGCGTCCGAGCAGTACTTC,CASSRDRASEQYF